These 10 T cell receptor beta chains were all obtained from the same sample, sequenced in a study of T cell responses to AZD1222 COVID-19 vaccine. Sequencing was performed with immunoSEQ multiplex PCR; in TCRdb, only in-frame clones are kept and a portion is missing. The sample lists some 130,000 clones, roughly 87% occurring once. Source: peripheral blood, taken on day 0 of AZD1222 vaccination. The receptors originated from an adult in good health.

V is TRBV6-5 and J is TRBJ1-2; D uncertain. Looked up from germline, CDR1 is MNHEY and CDR2 is SVGAGI. The V end was cut by 6 bases, the J end by 6 bases, with 14 bases between. CDR3 length: 13 amino acids. DNA of the CDR3: TGTGCCAGCAGCCCCCAGGTTGCCAATGGCTACACCTTC. Translating gives CASSPQVANGYTF.

The rearrangement joins TRBV7-9 to TRBJ1-1; a possible D gene is TRBD1 (6 bases). V lost 1 base, J lost 3 bases, and 15 bases lay in between. This CDR3 spans 16 amino acids. Looked up from germline, CDR1 is SEHNR and CDR2 is FQNEAQ (reference sequence). The CDR3 sequence: CASSLGGARRDTEAFF. CDR3 DNA sequence: TGTGCCAGCAGCTTAGGGGGGGCTCGGAGAGACACTGAAGCTTTCTTT.

This clone was observed a single time. The rearrangement uses TRBV19 and TRBJ1-1, with 7 bases lining up with TRBD1. The CDR3 is 13 residues long. Germline CDR1 LNHDA, CDR2 SQIVND (reference sequence). With 6 bases clipped from V and 8 bases from J, the junction kept 9 bases outside the gene matches. The CDR3: CASSKGAGLEAFF. In DNA, the CDR3 is TGTGCCAGTAGCAAGGGGGCTGGGTTAGAAGCTTTCTTT.

Only a few counts were recorded for this clone. The DNA for the CDR3 is TGCGCCAGCAGCCCGGGGGGTGGAAACACCATATATTTT. Amino acids: CASSPGGGNTIYF. The J gene is TRBJ1-3, the V gene TRBV5-1; maybe TRBD1 (5 bases). The CDR3 loop spans 13 amino acids. The V and J ends lost 4 bases and 3 bases respectively, with 8 bases between them. From germline, CDR1 is SGHRS and CDR2 YFSETQ.

This chain uses TRBV19 with TRBJ2-5; 8 bases match TRBD2. Germline-derived CDR1 and CDR2 are LNHDA and SQIVND (reference sequence). CDR3 length: 15 amino acids. V shed 1 base and J 3 bases; nucleotides not matched to a gene: 4. This CDR3 is CASSIGPGREETQYF. Written as DNA, the CDR3 is TGTGCCAGTAGTATAGGCCCCGGGAGGGAAGAGACCCAGTACTTC. Full variable domain (rest looked up from reference TRBV19 and TRBJ2-5): DGGITQSPKYLFRKEGQNVTLSCEQNLNHDAMYWYRQDPGQGLRLIYYSQIVNDFQKGDIAEGYSVSREKKESFPLTVTSAQKNPTAFYLCASSIGPGREETQYFGPGTRLLVL.

This rearrangement joins TRBV5-1 to TRBJ2-1; 13 bases align to TRBD2. Trimming at V came to 4 bases and at J to 12 bases, leaving 4 bases not matched to a gene. The CDR3 sequence is 13 residues long. CDR1 and CDR2 from the germline V gene are SGHRS and YFSETQ. The CDR3 loop is CASSPGLAGLQFF. DNA for the CDR3: TGCGCCAGCAGCCCGGGACTAGCGGGGCTGCAGTTCTTC.

This chain joins TRBV4-2 and TRBJ2-1; TRBD2 might be the D (7 bases). Germline-derived CDR1 and CDR2 are LGHNA and YNFKEQ. V gave up 4 bases and J gave up 4 bases, with 17 bases separating them. The CDR3 totals 16 residues. The CDR3 bases are TGTGCCAGCAGCCCAGATTGGGGGGGGCTATACAATGAGCAGTTCTTC. Its translation is CASSPDWGGLYNEQFF.

The table lists this clone with a count of one. The gene calls are TRBV14 and TRBJ1-2, with no clear D. Germline values: CDR1 SGHDN, CDR2 FVKESK. Trimming left V 2 bases short and J 1 base short, with 11 bases between. This CDR3 has 15 amino acids. The CDR3 sequence: CASSQSQDGNYGYTF. The DNA of the CDR3 is TGTGCCAGCAGCCAATCCCAGGACGGTAACTATGGCTACACCTTC. The variable domain in full, with the rest retrieved from reference TRBV14 and TRBJ1-2, is EAGVTQFPSHSVIEKGQTVTLRCDPISGHDNLYWYRRVMGKEIKFLLHFVKESKQDESGMPNNRFLAERTGGTYSTLKVQPAELEDSGVYFCASSQSQDGNYGYTFGSGTRLTVV.

The chain carries TRBV7-3 and TRBJ2-7, with 9 bases aligning to TRBD1. The CDR3 has 16 residues. The V gene end was trimmed by 5 bases and the J gene end by 4 bases; junction bases not matched to a gene: 12. Germline CDR1 reads SGHTA; CDR2 reads FQGTGA. CDR3 in amino acids: CASSLGGQGTSYEQYF. The CDR3 bases are TGTGCCAGCAGCCTCGGGGGACAGGGAACCTCTTACGAGCAGTACTTC.

The chain employs TRBV11-3 and TRBJ1-3; D is perhaps TRBD1 (6 bases). The CDR3 has 14 residues. The germline V gene has CDR1 SGHNT and CDR2 YENEEA. Trimming removed 4 bases at V and 0 bases at J, with 7 bases between. The CDR3 sequence is CASSSDSSGNTIYF. The CDR3 coding sequence is TGTGCCAGCAGCTCGGACAGCTCTGGAAACACCATATATTTT.